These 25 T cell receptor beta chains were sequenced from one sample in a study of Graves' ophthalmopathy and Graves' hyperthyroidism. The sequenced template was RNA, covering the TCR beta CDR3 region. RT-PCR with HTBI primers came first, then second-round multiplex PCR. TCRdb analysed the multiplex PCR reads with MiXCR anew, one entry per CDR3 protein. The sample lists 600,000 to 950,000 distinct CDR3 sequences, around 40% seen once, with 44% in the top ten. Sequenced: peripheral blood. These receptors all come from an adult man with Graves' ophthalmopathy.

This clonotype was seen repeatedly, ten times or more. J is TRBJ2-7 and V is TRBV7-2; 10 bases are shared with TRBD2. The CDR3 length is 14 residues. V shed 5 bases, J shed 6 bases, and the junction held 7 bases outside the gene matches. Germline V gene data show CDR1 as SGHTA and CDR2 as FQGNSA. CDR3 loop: CASSPAGGPGEQYF. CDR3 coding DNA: TGTGCCAGCAGCCCAGCGGGAGGGCCGGGCGAGCAGTACTTC.

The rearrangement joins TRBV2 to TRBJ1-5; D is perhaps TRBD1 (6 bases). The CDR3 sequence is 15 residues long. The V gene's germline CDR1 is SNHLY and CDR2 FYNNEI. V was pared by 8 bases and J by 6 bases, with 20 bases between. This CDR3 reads CASVVVGGAGQPQHF. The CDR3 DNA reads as TGTGCCAGCGTTGTGGTGGGGGGCGCGGGTCAGCCCCAGCATTTT.

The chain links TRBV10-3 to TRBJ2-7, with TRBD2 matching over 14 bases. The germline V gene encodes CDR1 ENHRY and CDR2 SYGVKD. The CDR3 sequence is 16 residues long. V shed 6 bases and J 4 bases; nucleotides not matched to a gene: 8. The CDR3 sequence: CAISPGTSGSAYEQYF. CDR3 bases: TGTGCCATCAGCCCCGGGACTAGCGGGAGTGCGTACGAGCAGTACTTC.

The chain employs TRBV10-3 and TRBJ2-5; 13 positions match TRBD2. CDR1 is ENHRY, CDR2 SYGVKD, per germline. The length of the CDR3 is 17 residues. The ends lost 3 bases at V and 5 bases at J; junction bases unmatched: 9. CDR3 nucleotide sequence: TGTGCCATCAGTGAACCGACAGGACTAGCGGGGGCGGAGACCCAGTACTTC. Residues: CAISEPTGLAGAETQYF.

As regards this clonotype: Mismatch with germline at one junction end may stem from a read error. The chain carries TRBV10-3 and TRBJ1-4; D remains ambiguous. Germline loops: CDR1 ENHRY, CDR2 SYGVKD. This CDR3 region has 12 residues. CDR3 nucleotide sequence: TGTGCCAGCAGTGGGTACAATGAAAAACTGTTTTTT. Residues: CASSGYNEKLFF.

The CDR3 DNA reads as TGCAGTGCCAGGACGGGGGGCAATTCACCCCTCCACTTT. This encodes CSARTGGNSPLHF. The rearrangement joins TRBV20-1 to TRBJ1-6, with D possibly matching TRBD1 (6 bases). The CDR3 sequence is 13 residues long. Trimming took 6 bases from V and 7 from J, leaving 13 bases between them. Germline-derived CDR1 and CDR2 are DFQATT and SNEGSKA (reference sequence).

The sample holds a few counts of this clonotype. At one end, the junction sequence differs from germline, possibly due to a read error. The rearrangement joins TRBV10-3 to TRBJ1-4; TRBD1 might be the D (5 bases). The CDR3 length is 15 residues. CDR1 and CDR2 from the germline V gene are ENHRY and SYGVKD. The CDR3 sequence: CASSEWGGMNEKLFF. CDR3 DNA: TGTGCCAGCAGTGAATGGGGCGGGATGAATGAAAAACTGTTTTTT.

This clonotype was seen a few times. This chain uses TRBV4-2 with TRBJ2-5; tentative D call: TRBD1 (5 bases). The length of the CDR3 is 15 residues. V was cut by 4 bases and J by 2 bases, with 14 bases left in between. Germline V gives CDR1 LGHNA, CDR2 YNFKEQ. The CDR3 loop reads CASSRQTERQETQYF. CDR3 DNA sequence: TGTGCCAGCAGCCGACAGACAGAAAGACAAGAGACCCAGTACTTC.

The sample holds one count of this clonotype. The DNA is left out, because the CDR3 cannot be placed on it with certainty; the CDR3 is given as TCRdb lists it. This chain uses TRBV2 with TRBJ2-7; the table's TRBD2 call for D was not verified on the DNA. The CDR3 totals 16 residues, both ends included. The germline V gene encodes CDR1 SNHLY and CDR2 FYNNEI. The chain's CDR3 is CACSARERSERHEQYF.

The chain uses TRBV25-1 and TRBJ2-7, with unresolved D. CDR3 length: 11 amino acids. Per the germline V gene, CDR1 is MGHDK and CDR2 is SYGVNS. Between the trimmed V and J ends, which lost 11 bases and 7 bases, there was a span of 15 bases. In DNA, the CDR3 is TGTGCCTGGAAGTTGGTAGGGGAGCAGTACTTC. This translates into CAWKLVGEQYF.

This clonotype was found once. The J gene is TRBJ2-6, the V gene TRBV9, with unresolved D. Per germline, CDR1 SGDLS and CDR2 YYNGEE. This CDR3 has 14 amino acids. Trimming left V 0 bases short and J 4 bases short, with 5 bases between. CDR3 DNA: TGTGCCAGCAGCGTAGAGGCAGGGGCCAACGTCCTGACTTTC. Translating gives CASSVEAGANVLTF. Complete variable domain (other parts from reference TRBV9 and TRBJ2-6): DSGVTQTPKHLITATGQRVTLRCSPRSGDLSVYWYQQSLDQGLQFLIQYYNGEERAKGNILERFSAQQFPDLHSELNLSSLELGDSALYFCASSVEAGANVLTFGAGSRLTVL.

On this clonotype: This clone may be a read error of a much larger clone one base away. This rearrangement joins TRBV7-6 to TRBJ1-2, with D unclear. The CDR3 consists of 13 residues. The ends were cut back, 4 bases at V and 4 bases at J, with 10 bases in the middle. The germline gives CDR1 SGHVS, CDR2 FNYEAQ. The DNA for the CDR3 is TGTGCCAGCAGCTCTGCGCTAGGCTATGGCTACACCTTC. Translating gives CASSSALGYGYTF. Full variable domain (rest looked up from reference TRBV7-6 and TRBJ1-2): GAGVSQSPRYKVTKRGQDVALRCDPISGHVSLYWYRQALGQGPEFLTYFNYEAQQDKSGLPNDRFSAERPEGSISTLTIQRTEQRDSAMYRCASSSALGYGYTFGSGTRLTVV.

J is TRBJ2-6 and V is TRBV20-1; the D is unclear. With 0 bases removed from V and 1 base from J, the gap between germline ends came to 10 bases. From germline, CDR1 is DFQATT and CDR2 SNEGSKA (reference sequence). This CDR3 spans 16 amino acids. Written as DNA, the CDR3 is TGCAGTGCTAGAGATCCCAGAGTATCTGGGGCCAACGTCCTGACTTTC. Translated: CSARDPRVSGANVLTF.

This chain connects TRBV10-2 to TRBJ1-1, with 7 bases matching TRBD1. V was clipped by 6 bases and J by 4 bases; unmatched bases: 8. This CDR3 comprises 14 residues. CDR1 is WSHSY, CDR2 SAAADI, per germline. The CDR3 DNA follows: TGCGCCAGCAGCCCCAGCTCAGGGGGCACTGAAGCTTTCTTT. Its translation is CASSPSSGGTEAFF.

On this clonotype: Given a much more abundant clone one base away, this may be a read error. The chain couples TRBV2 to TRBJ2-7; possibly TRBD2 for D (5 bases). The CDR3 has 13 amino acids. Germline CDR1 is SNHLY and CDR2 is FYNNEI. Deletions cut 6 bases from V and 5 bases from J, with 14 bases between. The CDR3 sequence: CASSLGLTHEQYF. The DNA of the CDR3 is TGTGCCAGCAGCTTAGGACTGACCCACGAGCAGTACTTC.

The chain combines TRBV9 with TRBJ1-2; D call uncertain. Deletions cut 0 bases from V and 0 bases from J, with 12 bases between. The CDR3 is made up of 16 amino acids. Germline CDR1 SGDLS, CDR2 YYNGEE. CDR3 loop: CASSVEPSEANYGYTF. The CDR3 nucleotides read TGTGCCAGCAGCGTAGAACCGAGCGAAGCTAACTATGGCTACACCTTC.

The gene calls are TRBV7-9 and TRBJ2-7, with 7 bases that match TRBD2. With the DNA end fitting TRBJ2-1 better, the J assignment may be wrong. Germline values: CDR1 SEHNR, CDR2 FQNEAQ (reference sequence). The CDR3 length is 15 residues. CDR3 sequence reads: CASSLGGGTYNEQFF. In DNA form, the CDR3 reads TGTGCCAGCAGCTTAGGCGGGGGAACATACAATGAGCAGTTCTTC.

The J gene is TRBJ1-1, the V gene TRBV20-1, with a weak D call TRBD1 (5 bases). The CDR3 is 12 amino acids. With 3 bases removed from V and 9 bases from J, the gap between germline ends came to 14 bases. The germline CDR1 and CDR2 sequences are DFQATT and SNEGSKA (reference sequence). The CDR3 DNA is TGCAGTGCTAGGGGGGGATCGCCCCAAGCTTTCTTT. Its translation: CSARGGSPQAFF.

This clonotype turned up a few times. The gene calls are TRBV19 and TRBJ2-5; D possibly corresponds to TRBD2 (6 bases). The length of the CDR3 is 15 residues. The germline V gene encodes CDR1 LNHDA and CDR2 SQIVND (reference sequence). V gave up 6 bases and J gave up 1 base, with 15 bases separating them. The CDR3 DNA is TGTGCCAGTAGAACCTATGTGGGGGGCCAAGAGACCCAGTACTTC. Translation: CASRTYVGGQETQYF.

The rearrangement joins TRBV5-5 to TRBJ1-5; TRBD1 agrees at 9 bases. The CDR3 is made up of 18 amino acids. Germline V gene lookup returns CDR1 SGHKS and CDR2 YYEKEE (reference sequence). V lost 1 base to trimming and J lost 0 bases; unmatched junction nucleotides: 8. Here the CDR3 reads CASSLQGTGFNSNQPQHF. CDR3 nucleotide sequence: TGTGCCAGCAGCTTGCAAGGGACAGGGTTTAATAGCAATCAGCCCCAGCATTTT. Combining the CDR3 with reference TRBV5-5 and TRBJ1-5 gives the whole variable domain DAGVTQSPTHLIKTRGQQVTLRCSPISGHKSVSWYQQVLGQGPQFIFQYYEKEERGRGNFPDRFSARQFPNYSSELNVNALLLGDSALYLCASSLQGTGFNSNQPQHFGDGTRLSIL.

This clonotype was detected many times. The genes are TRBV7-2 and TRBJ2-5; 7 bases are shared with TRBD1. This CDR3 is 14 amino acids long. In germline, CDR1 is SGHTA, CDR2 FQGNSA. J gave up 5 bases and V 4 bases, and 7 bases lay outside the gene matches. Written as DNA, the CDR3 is TGTGCCAGCAGCTCGGACAGGTACCTGGAGACCCAGTACTTC. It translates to CASSSDRYLETQYF.

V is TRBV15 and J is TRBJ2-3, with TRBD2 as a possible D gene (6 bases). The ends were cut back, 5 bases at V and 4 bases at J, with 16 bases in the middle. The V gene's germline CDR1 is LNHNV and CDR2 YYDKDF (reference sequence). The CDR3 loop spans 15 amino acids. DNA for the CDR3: TGTGCCACCAGCCAAACGGGAGTAAACGCAGATACGCAGTATTTT. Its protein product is CATSQTGVNADTQYF. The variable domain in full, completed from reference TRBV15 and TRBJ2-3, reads DAMVIQNPRYQVTQFGKPVTLSCSQTLNHNVMYWYQQKSSQAPKLLFHYYDKDFNNEADTPDNFQSRRPNTSFCFLDIRSPGLGDTAMYLCATSQTGVNADTQYFGPGTRLTVL.

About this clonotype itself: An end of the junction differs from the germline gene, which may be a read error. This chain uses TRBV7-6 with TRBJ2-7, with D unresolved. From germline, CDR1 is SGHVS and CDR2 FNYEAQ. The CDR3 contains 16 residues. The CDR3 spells CASSYSTWIASHEQYF. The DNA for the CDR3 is TGTGCCAGCAGTTACTCGACGTGGATTGCCTCCCACGAGCAGTACTTC.

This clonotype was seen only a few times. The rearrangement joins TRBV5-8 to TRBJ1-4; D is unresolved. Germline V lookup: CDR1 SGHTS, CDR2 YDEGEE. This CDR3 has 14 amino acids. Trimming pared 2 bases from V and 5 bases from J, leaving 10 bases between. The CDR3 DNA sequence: TGTGCCAGCAGCTTATTCGGCGTGAATGAAAAACTGTTTTTT. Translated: CASSLFGVNEKLFF.

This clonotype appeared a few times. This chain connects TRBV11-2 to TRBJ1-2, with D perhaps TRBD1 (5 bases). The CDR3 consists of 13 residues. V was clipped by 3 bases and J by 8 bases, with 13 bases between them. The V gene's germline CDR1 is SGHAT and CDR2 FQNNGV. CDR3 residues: CASSFGGGRGYTF. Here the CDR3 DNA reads TGTGCCAGCAGCTTCGGGGGAGGTCGGGGCTACACCTTC.